Below, 10 T cell receptor beta chains from the same sample are listed, as sequenced in a study of regulatory T cells in long-lasting Graves disease. Through Arm-PCR of CDR3 regions and iRepertoire HTBI primers, TCR beta libraries were built. Via MiXCR, TCRdb re-called the multiplex PCR reads, giving one row per CDR3 protein. The profile shows roughly 560,000 distinct CDR3 sequences, 15% to 20% of them singletons. The time point: newly diagnosed GD, antithyroid drugs for less than 3 months. After RNA was extracted from PBMCs, the TCR library was made from it. These data were likewise used in another study, on T cells in Graves' hyperthyroidism and ophthalmopathy.

This specimen was peripheral blood mononuclear cells (PBMCs), taken at new diagnosis, from a patient treated with antithyroid drugs. The receptors come from a woman in her forties or fifties with Graves disease.

This clonotype was picked up many times. This chain uses TRBV27 with TRBJ1-6; no clear D. The CDR3 runs to 15 residues. Trimming cost V 3 bases and J 0 bases, with 6 bases left between them. CDR1 MNHEY and CDR2 SMNVEV come from the germline V gene (reference sequence). The CDR3 nucleotides are TGTGCCAGCAGTTTGGAAGGCTCCTATAATTCACCCCTCCACTTT. Protein: CASSLEGSYNSPLHF.

Of note for this clonotype: No conserved phenylalanine or tryptophan ends this CDR3, so it is likely a read error. The DNA of the CDR3 is TGTGCCTGGAGTGTACCTCTTAGCTCCTACGAGCAGTACCTC. As protein: CAWSVPLSSYEQYL. The chain carries TRBV30 and TRBJ2-7, with D unclear. The CDR3 is 14 amino acids. Trimming shortened V by 0 bases and J by 0 bases, and 9 bases separated the two germline ends. In germline, CDR1 is GTSNPN, CDR2 SVGIG (reference sequence).

The chain combines TRBV20-1 with TRBJ1-6, with 9 bases matching TRBD1. This CDR3 has 15 residues. The trim removed 0 bases at V and 10 bases at J, leaving 7 bases unmatched. Germline CDR1 and CDR2: DFQATT and SNEGSKA (reference sequence). CDR3 region: CSAREPGQGRSPLHF. In DNA, the CDR3 is TGCAGTGCTAGAGAACCGGGACAGGGTAGGTCACCCCTCCACTTT.

This clonotype was found a few times. The chain employs TRBV6-2 or TRBV6-3 and TRBJ1-5, with D perhaps matching TRBD1 (5 bases). The germline CDR1 and CDR2 sequences are MNHEY and SVGEGT. The CDR3 is made up of 14 amino acids. V lost 6 bases to trimming and J lost 6 bases, with 15 bases between them. CDR3 nucleotides: TGTGCCAGCAGCCGTCCGGGGGACGGTCAGCCCCAGCATTTT. It codes for CASSRPGDGQPQHF.

This clonotype has a handful of counts. V and J are TRBV13 and TRBJ1-3; no clear D gene. This CDR3 has 15 residues. Germline V CDR1 and CDR2: PRHDT, FYEKMQ (reference sequence). V lost 5 bases, J lost 3 bases, and 14 bases lay in between. CDR3 sequence reads: CASSQTVVLGNTIYF. The CDR3, as DNA: TGTGCCAGCAGCCAGACGGTGGTACTTGGAAACACCATATATTTT.

Many counts were recorded for this clonotype. The V gene is TRBV9, the J gene TRBJ2-7, with D unclear. Germline V gives CDR1 SGDLS, CDR2 YYNGEE. This CDR3 comprises 15 residues. V gave up 0 bases and J gave up 0 bases, with 10 bases separating them. CDR3: CASSVDPGPSYEQYF. The CDR3 DNA follows: TGTGCCAGCAGCGTAGATCCCGGGCCCTCCTACGAGCAGTACTTC.

V is TRBV4-1 and J is TRBJ2-2, with D tentatively TRBD1 (7 bases). The germline CDR1 and CDR2 sequences are MGHRA and YSYEKL. CDR3 length equals 14 residues. The V end lost 4 bases, the J end lost 7 bases, and 13 bases lay between the germline ends. In DNA form, the CDR3 reads TGCGCCAGCAGCCTAGCCAGGGGGGTCGGGGAGCTGTTTTTT. This encodes CASSLARGVGELFF.

This chain joins TRBV20-1 and TRBJ2-7; the match to TRBD1 covers 7 bases. The CDR3 runs 13 residues. Per germline, CDR1 DFQATT and CDR2 SNEGSKA (reference sequence). After removal of 4 bases from V and 6 bases from J, the junction contained 9 bases not matched to a gene. In nucleotides, the CDR3 is TGCAGTGCTAATTGGGACAGAGGGCTCGAGCAGTACTTC. It encodes CSANWDRGLEQYF.

The chain carries TRBV7-2 and TRBJ2-7; perhaps TRBD1 as D (8 bases). V was pared by 4 bases and J by 2 bases, with 18 bases between. CDR3 length: 16 residues. Germline-derived CDR1 and CDR2 are SGHTA and FQGNSA. The CDR3 here is CASSSTRGDRTYEQYF. The CDR3 DNA follows: TGTGCCAGCAGCTCCACCCGGGGGGACAGGACCTACGAGCAGTACTTC.

Points on this clonotype: This may stem from a read error, because a much larger clone lies one nucleotide away. This chain joins TRBV5-6 and TRBJ1-1; D is perhaps TRBD1 (6 bases). The germline V gene has CDR1 SGHDT and CDR2 YYEEEE. The CDR3 length is 15 residues. The CDR3 bases are TGTGCCAGCAGCTTGGATAGGGGGATCAACACTGTAGCTTTCTTT. It codes for CASSLDRGINTVAFF.